The 27 T cell receptor beta chains presented below share a single source sample, sequenced in a study of cytomegalovirus exposure and HLA in healthy donors. Assay: immunoSEQ multiplex PCR; the TCRdb copy retains only in-frame clones and omits some. The sample holds a few hundred thousand clones, about 90% seen once. The sequenced sample consisted of PBMCs. These receptors were obtained from a woman aged 18-29 years in good health and CMV-seronegative.

The chain carries TRBV5-1 and TRBJ1-2; 8 positions match TRBD1. The CDR3 is 15 residues long. The J segment lost 6 bases and the V segment lost 4 bases, leaving 11 bases of the junction unmatched. Germline V gene lookup returns CDR1 SGHRS and CDR2 YFSETQ. Here the CDR3 DNA reads TGCGCCAGCAGCCCACTACAGGGGGGGACTGATGGCTACACCTTC. Encoded protein: CASSPLQGGTDGYTF.

The gene calls are TRBV9 and TRBJ2-2; D might be TRBD1 (5 bases). CDR1 SGDLS and CDR2 YYNGEE come from the germline V gene. Trimming pared 1 base from V and 4 bases from J, leaving 17 bases between. The CDR3 contains 17 residues. This chain's CDR3 is CASSVSRQSPTTGELFF. DNA of the CDR3: TGTGCCAGCAGCGTATCTCGACAGTCCCCAACCACCGGGGAGCTGTTTTTT. The variable domain in full, with the rest retrieved from reference TRBV9 and TRBJ2-2, is DSGVTQTPKHLITATGQRVTLRCSPRSGDLSVYWYQQSLDQGLQFLIQYYNGEERAKGNILERFSAQQFPDLHSELNLSSLELGDSALYFCASSVSRQSPTTGELFFGEGSRLTVL.

This clone was counted between two and nine times. This chain joins TRBV25-1 and TRBJ1-6; possible D gene TRBD1, 6 bases. With 5 bases removed from V and 7 bases from J, the gap between germline ends came to 12 bases. CDR3 length: 14 residues. CDR1 and CDR2 from the germline V gene are MGHDK and SYGVNS. The CDR3 DNA reads as TGTGCCAGCAGTTTGGCAGGGGAGAATTCACCCCTCCACTTT. Protein sequence: CASSLAGENSPLHF.

This rearrangement joins TRBV27 to TRBJ1-6, with 7 nucleotides matching TRBD1. The length of the CDR3 is 13 residues. V gave up 4 bases and J gave up 9 bases; unmatched junction bases: 3. Germline V gives CDR1 MNHEY, CDR2 SMNVEV (reference sequence). This chain's CDR3 is CASSSTGVSPLHF. Written as DNA, the CDR3 is TGTGCCAGCAGTTCCACAGGGGTTTCACCCCTCCACTTT.

This chain connects TRBV14 to TRBJ2-7, with D maybe TRBD2 (6 bases). Germline CDR1 and CDR2: SGHDN and FVKESK. The CDR3 covers 15 residues. Trimming shortened V by 1 base and J by 3 bases, and 13 bases separated the two germline ends. The CDR3 DNA reads as TGTGCCAGCAGCCAAGGGGCGCGGGGCCGCTACGAGCAGTACTTC. Encoded protein: CASSQGARGRYEQYF.

Turning to this clone: The identical CDR3 is also encoded by other nucleotide sequences in the sample. The V call is TRBV7-9, the J call TRBJ2-3; 11 bases map to TRBD1. Germline CDR1 is SEHNR and CDR2 is FQNEAQ (reference sequence). This CDR3 spans 15 amino acids. The junction had 3 bases not matched to a gene; V was cut back by 3 bases and J by 4 bases. The CDR3 loop reads CASSLGQGVSDTQYF. In DNA form, the CDR3 reads TGTGCCAGCAGCTTGGGACAGGGGGTCTCAGATACGCAGTATTTT. The full variable domain, its missing parts supplied by reference TRBV7-9 and TRBJ2-3, is DTGVSQNPRHKITKRGQNVTFRCDPISEHNRLYWYRQTLGQGPEFLTYFQNEAQLEKSRLLSDRFSAERPKGSFSTLEIQRTEQGDSAMYLCASSLGQGVSDTQYFGPGTRLTVL.

This sequence joins TRBV10-1 and TRBJ1-5, with no clear D. The CDR3 has 13 residues. Germline values: CDR1 WNHNN, CDR2 SYGVQD (reference sequence). V lost 2 bases, J lost 5 bases, and 7 bases lay in between. CDR3 loop: CASSETRDQPQHF. In DNA, the CDR3 is TGCGCCAGCAGTGAGACGAGGGATCAGCCCCAGCATTTT.

This clone was seen a few times. J is TRBJ1-2 and V is TRBV28; possibly TRBD1 for D (6 bases). The CDR3 is 14 residues long. Germline V gene lookup returns CDR1 MDHEN and CDR2 SYDVKM. V lost 8 bases and J lost 4, with 17 bases in between. The CDR3 DNA sequence: TGTGCCAGCCGCCAGGACAGAACTCTCTATGGCTACACCTTC. It specifies CASRQDRTLYGYTF.

This sequence joins TRBV27 and TRBJ1-5, with D unresolved. Germline-derived CDR1 and CDR2 are MNHEY and SMNVEV (reference sequence). There are 15 residues in the CDR3. V was clipped by 7 bases and J by 5 bases, with 18 bases between them. The CDR3 DNA reads as TGTGCCAGCACCGATGACCCAAGCGGGCATCAGCCCCAGCATTTT. Encoded protein: CASTDDPSGHQPQHF.

The CDR3 nucleotides read TGTGCCAGCAGTGAAGGGCAGGGGGATCCCTACGAGCAGTACGTC. Translation gives CASSEGQGDPYEQYV. The J gene is TRBJ2-7, the V gene TRBV6-1, with 7 bases fitting TRBD1. The CDR3 is made up of 15 amino acids. The trim removed 1 base at V and 2 bases at J, leaving 5 bases unmatched. Germline CDR1 MNHNS, CDR2 SASEGT.

The chain combines TRBV5-1 with TRBJ1-4; D remains unclear. The CDR3 is made up of 16 amino acids. CDR1 is SGHRS, CDR2 YFSETQ, per germline. V lost 0 bases, J lost 0 bases, and 9 bases lay in between. CDR3 nucleotides: TGCGCCAGCAGCTTGGTCGCGGATGCAACTAATGAAAAACTGTTTTTT. This encodes CASSLVADATNEKLFF.

V gene TRBV5-6 combines with J gene TRBJ2-1, with TRBD2 identical over 10 bases. The CDR3 length is 18 residues. CDR1 SGHDT and CDR2 YYEEEE come from the germline V gene. The trim removed 4 bases at V and 0 bases at J, leaving 10 bases unmatched. CDR3 loop: CASSPEGERGGSYNEQFF. The CDR3 DNA reads TGTGCCAGCAGCCCCGAGGGCGAGCGGGGGGGCTCCTACAATGAGCAGTTCTTC.

This chain connects TRBV6-5 to TRBJ2-7; 9 bases agree with TRBD1. This CDR3 is 13 amino acids long. V lost 8 bases, J lost 2 bases, and 4 bases stayed unmatched. Germline V gene sequence: CDR1 MNHEY, CDR2 SVGAGI. The CDR3 DNA reads as TGTGCCAGCCAAAGACAGGGGGCCTACGAGCAGTACGTC. Amino acids: CASQRQGAYEQYV.

The J gene is TRBJ2-7, the V gene TRBV2; 9 positions match TRBD1. Looked up from germline, CDR1 is SNHLY and CDR2 is FYNNEI. The trim removed 10 bases at V and 1 base at J, leaving 2 bases unmatched. The CDR3 is 12 residues long. The CDR3 spells CATGTGSYEQYF. CDR3 nucleotides: TGTGCCACCGGGACAGGGTCCTACGAGCAGTACTTC.

This chain links TRBV6-5 with TRBJ2-1; unclear D gene. Germline CDR1 and CDR2: MNHEY and SVGAGI. Trimming left V 4 bases short and J 0 bases short, with 13 bases between. The CDR3 length is 16 residues. DNA for the CDR3: TGTGCCAGCAGTTCCTCGAACCCGAGCTCCTACAATGAGCAGTTCTTC. This sequence encodes CASSSSNPSSYNEQFF.

V usage is TRBV19 and J usage is TRBJ2-2; D gene ambiguous. Germline V CDR1 and CDR2: LNHDA, SQIVND (reference sequence). CDR3 size: 13 residues. V lost 0 bases and J lost 4, with 3 bases in between. The CDR3 sequence is CASSIDLTGELFF. The CDR3 DNA reads TGTGCCAGTAGTATAGACCTCACCGGGGAGCTGTTTTTT.

This chain uses TRBV13 with TRBJ1-1; D gene unclear. In germline, CDR1 is PRHDT, CDR2 FYEKMQ (reference sequence). The ends were cut back, 3 bases at V and 7 bases at J, with 6 bases in the middle. The CDR3 extends over 11 amino acids. DNA for the CDR3: TGTGCCAGCAGCTTGGGAGATGAAGCTTTCTTT. This gives the protein CASSLGDEAFF.

The chain is built from TRBV27 and TRBJ2-2; TRBD1 is a possible D gene (5 bases). Deletions cut 7 bases from V and 1 base from J, with 10 bases between. The CDR3 extends over 14 amino acids. CDR1 and CDR2 from the germline V gene are MNHEY and SMNVEV (reference sequence). The CDR3 coding sequence is TGTGCCAGCACCCTGGGGCAGAACACCGGGGAGCTGTTTTTT. This encodes CASTLGQNTGELFF.

The J gene is TRBJ2-7, the V gene TRBV7-9, with D possibly being TRBD1 (6 bases). Germline V gene sequence: CDR1 SEHNR, CDR2 FQNEAQ (reference sequence). The CDR3 runs 14 residues. Deletions cut 4 bases from V and 0 bases from J, with 10 bases between. The CDR3 nucleotides are TGTGCCAGCAGCTCCTACAGGGCCTCCTACGAGCAGTACTTC. Translation gives CASSSYRASYEQYF.

The chain carries TRBV28 and TRBJ2-3, with D uncertain. This CDR3 has 14 residues. The germline V and J ends were trimmed by 2 bases and 0 bases, with 6 bases remaining between them. Germline values: CDR1 MDHEN, CDR2 SYDVKM. CDR3 in DNA: TGTGCCAGCAGTTTAAGGCGGAGCACAGATACGCAGTATTTT. As protein: CASSLRRSTDTQYF.

This chain links TRBV2 with TRBJ1-4, with 7 positions matching TRBD1. The trim removed 7 bases at V and 5 bases at J, leaving 10 bases unmatched. This CDR3 spans 15 amino acids. Looked up from germline, CDR1 is SNHLY and CDR2 is FYNNEI. CDR3 residues: CASTVAGTVNEKLFF. The CDR3 bases are TGTGCCAGCACCGTAGCCGGGACAGTAAATGAAAAACTGTTTTTT.

Written as DNA, the CDR3 is TGTGCCAGCAGCCCAGGACAGGGTCGTCCTAATGAAAAACTGTTTTTT. It codes for CASSPGQGRPNEKLFF. This chain links TRBV11-2 with TRBJ1-4, with TRBD1 matching 8 bases. Germline V lookup: CDR1 SGHAT, CDR2 FQNNGV. The trim removed 5 bases at V and 3 bases at J, leaving 8 bases unmatched. The CDR3 contains 16 residues.

J is TRBJ1-3 and V is TRBV14; 10 bases line up with TRBD1. Germline CDR1 and CDR2: SGHDN and FVKESK. Losses at the gene ends were 0 bases for V and 1 base for J; bases not matched to a gene: 15. The CDR3 runs 21 residues. The CDR3 region is CASSQEELPGWTGGSGNTIYF. Here the CDR3 DNA reads TGTGCCAGCAGCCAAGAAGAATTACCCGGATGGACAGGGGGATCTGGAAACACCATATATTTT.

The chain uses TRBV4-1 and TRBJ1-1; D uncertain. Per the germline V gene, CDR1 is MGHRA and CDR2 is YSYEKL. Trimming pared 2 bases from V and 0 bases from J, leaving 10 bases between. This CDR3 has 15 amino acids. The CDR3 DNA follows: TGCGCCAGCAGCCAATACCGAGACATGAACACTGAAGCTTTCTTT. Translated: CASSQYRDMNTEAFF.

Here the CDR3 DNA reads TGTGCCAGCAGTGAATCTCCTGGGGACAGGGCAGATACGCAGTATTTT. This gives the protein CASSESPGDRADTQYF. The chain joins TRBV6-1 to TRBJ2-3, with TRBD1 matching 9 bases. CDR3 length: 16 residues. V dropped 2 bases and J dropped 4; count of bases not matched to a gene: 7. The germline CDR1 and CDR2 sequences are MNHNS and SASEGT.

The chain recombines TRBV18 with TRBJ1-3; tentative D call: TRBD1 (5 bases). Per germline, CDR1 KGHSH and CDR2 LQKENI. Trimming pared 2 bases from V and 3 bases from J, leaving 8 bases between. This CDR3 has 14 residues. In DNA, the CDR3 is TGTGCCAGCTCACCAAAGACAGATGGAAACACCATATATTTT. Its translation: CASSPKTDGNTIYF.

The J gene is TRBJ2-1, the V gene TRBV7-2; D not resolved. The germline gives CDR1 SGHTA, CDR2 FQGNSA. The CDR3 sequence is 11 residues long. Trimming took off 1 base at V and 9 bases at J, with 4 bases between the two ends. CDR3 residues: CASSLESEQFF. The CDR3 DNA reads as TGTGCCAGCAGCTTAGAGAGTGAGCAGTTCTTC.